Each of the 20 T cell receptor beta chains below was sequenced from the same sample in a study of T cell repertoires in cytomegalovirus infection. Via MiXCR, TCRdb re-called the reads, giving one row per CDR3 protein. The sample records roughly 860,000 distinct CDR3 sequences, about 31% being singletons. Antigen specificity for these receptors is unknown. Sequencing used cultured CD8+ T cells from PBMCs, obtained from culture after CMV antigen stimulation. The receptor set was obtained from a human donor in good health (CMV status not recorded). Some clones in this sample may be carry-over from other donors' samples.

The chain links TRBV7-6 to TRBJ1-1; D is ambiguous. The germline V gene has CDR1 SGHVS and CDR2 FNYEAQ. There are 13 residues in the CDR3. The V and J ends lost 4 bases and 8 bases respectively, with 14 bases between them. The CDR3 DNA reads TGTGCCAGCAGCTCACCCGGACTGTCGGAAGCTTTCTTT. Translated, it gives CASSSPGLSEAFF.

This clonotype has a handful of counts. Sequence at one end of the junction differs from germline and may be a read error. The gene calls are TRBV7-7 and TRBJ2-5; TRBD1 matches 7 bases. The CDR3 loop spans 14 amino acids. Germline lookup yields CDR1 SSHAT and CDR2 FNYEAQ (reference sequence). Here the CDR3 reads CASSSGGQKETQYF. The DNA for the CDR3 is TGTGCTAGCAGCTCTGGGGGACAGAAAGAGACCCAGTACTTC.

The chain couples TRBV12-3 or TRBV12-4 to TRBJ1-2; D is undetermined. The CDR3 runs to 12 residues. V dropped 5 bases and J dropped 8 bases, with 12 bases sitting between them. CDR3: CASSRRSRGYTF. The CDR3 nucleotides are TGTGCCAGCAGTCGCCGGTCAAGGGGCTACACCTTC.

There are a few counts of this clonotype. The chain joins TRBV27 to TRBJ1-2; a weak D match, TRBD1 (5 bases). There are 15 residues in the CDR3. The germline CDR1 and CDR2 sequences are MNHEY and SMNVEV (reference sequence). Trimming took 6 bases from V and 2 from J, leaving 16 bases between them. CDR3: CASRGPGRNNYGYTF. The DNA for the CDR3 is TGTGCCAGCAGGGGACCGGGACGGAACAACTATGGCTACACCTTC.

This clonotype was observed many times. V and J are TRBV28 and TRBJ2-2, with D maybe TRBD1 (6 bases). Trimming pared 5 bases from V and 5 bases from J, leaving 12 bases between. The CDR3 is 14 amino acids. Germline CDR1 and CDR2: MDHEN and SYDVKM. The CDR3 protein is CASSNREFTGELFF. DNA of the CDR3: TGTGCCAGCAGTAACAGGGAATTTACCGGGGAGCTGTTTTTT.

Comment on this clonotype: Here the CDR3 omits its conserved ending phenylalanine or tryptophan, so a read error is the likely source. The DNA is left out, because the CDR3 cannot be placed on it with certainty; the CDR3 is given as TCRdb lists it. V gene TRBV12-3 or TRBV12-4 combines with J gene TRBJ2-7; the DNA was not used to check the table's D call, TRBD2. The CDR3 adds up to 10 amino acids, both ends counted. The chain's CDR3 is CASTSDSGRP.

The table lists this clonotype with a few counts. This chain joins TRBV12-3 or TRBV12-4 and TRBJ1-2; TRBD1 aligns across 9 bases. The CDR3 consists of 12 residues. The ends lost 9 bases at V and 5 bases at J; junction bases unmatched: 4. In DNA, the CDR3 is TGTGCCAGTACAGGGGGCCTATATGGCTACACCTTC. This encodes CASTGGLYGYTF.

The sample holds a few counts of this clonotype. This sequence joins TRBV12-5 and TRBJ1-1; D uncertain. The CDR3 covers 15 residues. Per the germline V gene, CDR1 is LGHNT and CDR2 is FRNRAP. Trimming left V 3 bases short and J 0 bases short, with 11 bases between. Written as DNA, the CDR3 is TGTGCTAGTGGTTTAGGGAGGTACTTGAACACTGAAGCTTTCTTT. This encodes CASGLGRYLNTEAFF.

This clonotype came up many times. This rearrangement joins TRBV12-3 or TRBV12-4 to TRBJ1-5; no clear D. The CDR3 runs to 12 residues. Trimming cost V 1 base and J 10 bases, with 8 bases left between them. CDR3 protein: CASSLGRSPQHF. CDR3 coding DNA: TGTGCCAGCAGTTTAGGGAGAAGCCCCCAGCATTTT.

This clonotype was detected only a few times. The chain combines TRBV28 with TRBJ2-3, with 7 bases aligning to TRBD1. The CDR3 length is 16 residues. Per the germline V gene, CDR1 is MDHEN and CDR2 is SYDVKM. Germline trimming cut 3 bases from V and 2 bases from J; bases unmatched to any gene: 8. CDR3 sequence reads: CASSFRTGYDTDTQYF. CDR3 DNA: TGTGCCAGCAGTTTTCGGACAGGATATGACACAGATACGCAGTATTTT.

This clonotype was seen at least ten times. This chain joins TRBV7-6 and TRBJ2-3; 12 bases line up with TRBD2. CDR3 size: 15 residues. Germline V CDR1 and CDR2: SGHVS, FNYEAQ. V shed 6 bases and J 1 base; nucleotides not matched to a gene: 2. The CDR3 nucleotides are TGTGCCAGCAGTTGGACTAGCGGGGGCACAGATACGCAGTATTTT. As protein: CASSWTSGGTDTQYF.

The chain is built from TRBV6-1 and TRBJ1-1, with D unclear. Trimming pared 2 bases from V and 0 bases from J, leaving 7 bases between. Germline lookup yields CDR1 MNHNS and CDR2 SASEGT. This CDR3 is 14 amino acids long. The CDR3 here is CASSESGLNTEAFF. CDR3 coding DNA: TGTGCCAGCAGTGAATCTGGGTTGAACACTGAAGCTTTCTTT.

This clonotype was recorded a few times. The V and J genes are TRBV19 and TRBJ2-1; D may be TRBD2 (5 bases). V was pared by 3 bases and J by 7 bases, with 13 bases between. The CDR3 runs to 14 residues. From germline, CDR1 is LNHDA and CDR2 SQIVND (reference sequence). The CDR3: CASSIGGPRNEQFF. CDR3 coding DNA: TGTGCCAGTAGTATTGGAGGACCACGGAATGAGCAGTTCTTC. Combining the CDR3 with reference TRBV19 and TRBJ2-1 gives the whole variable domain DGGITQSPKYLFRKEGQNVTLSCEQNLNHDAMYWYRQDPGQGLRLIYYSQIVNDFQKGDIAEGYSVSREKKESFPLTVTSAQKNPTAFYLCASSIGGPRNEQFFGPGTRLTVL.

The chain links TRBV7-4 to TRBJ1-2, with no clear D. Germline V gene lookup returns CDR1 SGHVT and CDR2 SQSDAQ. The CDR3 consists of 10 residues. Between the trimmed V and J ends, which lost 11 bases and 6 bases, there was a span of 10 bases. This CDR3 is CAPYWNGYTF. The CDR3 DNA is TGTGCCCCCTACTGGAATGGCTACACCTTC.

The genes are TRBV6-2 or TRBV6-3 and TRBJ1-5, with no clear D. This CDR3 region has 14 residues. Per the germline V gene, CDR1 is MNHEY and CDR2 is SVGEGT. V lost 2 bases and J 3 bases, leaving 8 bases between the germline ends. The CDR3 loop is CASSYGGVNQPQHF. The CDR3 nucleotides are TGTGCCAGCAGTTACGGAGGCGTCAATCAGCCCCAGCATTTT.

A single count supports this clonotype. J is TRBJ2-1 and V is TRBV5-1, with D unresolved. The length of the CDR3 is 15 residues. Germline loops: CDR1 SGHRS, CDR2 YFSETQ. V lost 0 bases and J 3 bases, leaving 10 bases between the germline ends. The CDR3 reads CASSLVSDDYNEQFF. In nucleotides, the CDR3 is TGCGCCAGCAGCTTGGTGTCAGACGACTACAATGAGCAGTTCTTC.

There are a few counts of this clonotype. This chain uses TRBV5-1 with TRBJ1-5; 7 bases align to TRBD1. The CDR3 loop spans 15 amino acids. CDR1 is SGHRS, CDR2 YFSETQ, per germline. The ends lost 0 bases at V and 5 bases at J; junction bases unmatched: 5. The CDR3 reads CASSLAGQLYQPQHF. The CDR3 nucleotides read TGCGCCAGCAGCTTGGCGGGACAGCTTTATCAGCCCCAGCATTTT.

The J gene is TRBJ2-1, the V gene TRBV7-9; no firm D call. V lost 1 base and J 5 bases, leaving 9 bases between the germline ends. The germline CDR1 and CDR2 sequences are SEHNR and FQNEAQ (reference sequence). This CDR3 comprises 14 residues. The CDR3 region has the DNA TGTGCCAGCAGCTTAGTCCTAGGGAACAATGAGCAGTTCTTC. Amino acid sequence: CASSLVLGNNEQFF. The full variable domain, its missing parts supplied by reference TRBV7-9 and TRBJ2-1, is DTGVSQNPRHKITKRGQNVTFRCDPISEHNRLYWYRQTLGQGPEFLTYFQNEAQLEKSRLLSDRFSAERPKGSFSTLEIQRTEQGDSAMYLCASSLVLGNNEQFFGPGTRLTVL.

The CDR3 protein is CATSGPGSNQPQHF. CDR3 DNA sequence: TGTGCCACCAGTGGGCCGGGAAGCAATCAGCCCCAGCATTTT. The chain couples TRBV24-1 to TRBJ1-5; D ambiguous. Trimming left V 5 bases short and J 1 base short, with 8 bases between. Per the germline V gene, CDR1 is KGHDR and CDR2 is SFDVKD. The CDR3 contains 14 residues.

This chain connects TRBV12-3 or TRBV12-4 to TRBJ1-2, with D possibly being TRBD1 (5 bases). This CDR3 spans 17 amino acids. V lost 3 bases and J lost 2, with 19 bases in between. The CDR3 loop reads CASSFALGGAQNYGYTF. The CDR3 nucleotides are TGTGCCAGCAGTTTTGCCCTCGGAGGGGCCCAAAACTATGGCTACACCTTC.